Below, 13 T cell receptor beta chains from the same sample are listed, as sequenced in a study of blood T cell repertoires in COVID-19. Profiled with immunoSEQ multiplex PCR; TCRdb holds only in-frame clones, not every one. The sample records 26,000 or so clones, roughly 90% being singletons. The sample comprised peripheral blood. The receptors stem from a man aged 65 to 79 with acute or convalescent COVID-19.

The chain uses TRBV13 and TRBJ2-3; 9 positions match TRBD1. Germline V lookup: CDR1 PRHDT, CDR2 FYEKMQ (reference sequence). The length of the CDR3 is 15 residues. Trimming took 4 bases from V and 2 from J; bases not matched to a gene: 4. As DNA, the CDR3 is TGTGCCAGCAGCTCCGGGACAGGGTACACAGATACGCAGTATTTT. This encodes CASSSGTGYTDTQYF.

The chain employs TRBV27 and TRBJ1-1, with a tentative D call TRBD1 (5 bases). There are 15 residues in the CDR3. The V gene lost 6 bases and the J gene lost 1 base, with 15 bases spanning the gap. Looked up from germline, CDR1 is MNHEY and CDR2 is SMNVEV (reference sequence). CDR3 DNA sequence: TGTGCCAGCAGCCCCCTTACAGGAAAGAACACTGAAGCTTTCTTT. It yields the protein CASSPLTGKNTEAFF.

The V call is TRBV11-3, the J call TRBJ1-2; maybe TRBD1 (5 bases). V dropped 2 bases and J dropped 8 bases, with 15 bases sitting between them. The CDR3 sequence is 14 residues long. The germline gives CDR1 SGHNT, CDR2 YENEEA. The CDR3 nucleotides are TGTGCCAGCAGCTTACCTCTTTCAGGGCGGGGCTACACCTTC. It translates to CASSLPLSGRGYTF.

J is TRBJ2-7 and V is TRBV7-2, with unresolved D. Deletions cut 1 base from V and 5 bases from J, with 12 bases between. The CDR3 runs to 14 residues. The germline V gene has CDR1 SGHTA and CDR2 FQGNSA. The CDR3 nucleotides are TGTGCCAGCAGCTTAGAGGTAGTAGCTAACGAGCAGTACTTC. It codes for CASSLEVVANEQYF.

The rearrangement links TRBV6-5 to TRBJ1-3; weak D call: TRBD1 (6 bases). CDR1 is MNHEY and CDR2 is SVGAGI in the germline V gene. Trimming took off 5 bases at V and 0 bases at J, with 8 bases between the two ends. The CDR3 has 14 residues. The CDR3 reads CASSPGVSGNTIYF. The DNA of the CDR3 is TGTGCCAGCAGTCCAGGGGTCTCTGGAAACACCATATATTTT.

The chain employs TRBV19 and TRBJ2-1; 8 nucleotides match TRBD2. The germline CDR1 and CDR2 sequences are LNHDA and SQIVND (reference sequence). The trim removed 4 bases at V and 2 bases at J, leaving 7 bases unmatched. This CDR3 spans 16 amino acids. In DNA, the CDR3 is TGTGCCAGTAGTAGAACTAGCGGTCTCACCTACAATGAGCAGTTCTTC. This encodes CASSRTSGLTYNEQFF. Supplemented by reference TRBV19 and TRBJ2-1, the full variable domain reads DGGITQSPKYLFRKEGQNVTLSCEQNLNHDAMYWYRQDPGQGLRLIYYSQIVNDFQKGDIAEGYSVSREKKESFPLTVTSAQKNPTAFYLCASSRTSGLTYNEQFFGPGTRLTVL.

The DNA for the CDR3 is TGTGCCAGCAGCTGGAGGGACGGGTGGAACACTGAAGCTTTCTTT. This translates into CASSWRDGWNTEAFF. The gene calls are TRBV7-2 and TRBJ1-1; possible D gene TRBD1, 5 bases. Germline lookup yields CDR1 SGHTA and CDR2 FQGNSA. This CDR3 has 15 residues. V gave up 4 bases and J gave up 1 base, with 13 bases separating them.

J is TRBJ1-5 and V is TRBV11-2, with TRBD1 matching over 7 bases. This CDR3 contains 16 residues. The germline gives CDR1 SGHAT, CDR2 FQNNGV. V lost 1 base, J lost 1 base, and 4 bases stayed unmatched. The CDR3 sequence is CASSLVRGLSNQPQHF. The CDR3, as DNA: TGTGCCAGCAGCTTAGTGAGGGGGCTGAGCAATCAGCCCCAGCATTTT.

J is TRBJ1-2 and V is TRBV7-8; weak D call: TRBD1 (6 bases). The CDR3 has 14 residues. V lost 5 bases and J lost 1, with 11 bases in between. The germline V gene has CDR1 SGHVS and CDR2 FQNEAQ. The CDR3, as DNA: TGTGCCAGCAGCCCACAGGGAATTAACTATGGCTACACCTTC. It is translated as CASSPQGINYGYTF.

The CDR3 region has the DNA TGTGCCAGCGGAGGGCTAGCGGGAGCCTACGAGCAGTACTTC. It encodes CASGGLAGAYEQYF. The rearrangement uses TRBV6-6 and TRBJ2-7; 10 nucleotides line up with TRBD2. Germline V gene data show CDR1 as MNHNY and CDR2 as SVGAGI (reference sequence). V was pared by 8 bases and J by 2 bases, with 6 bases of the junction left unmatched. The CDR3 consists of 14 residues.

V is TRBV7-9 and J is TRBJ1-5; D remains unclear. CDR1 and CDR2 from the germline V gene are SEHNR and FQNEAQ (reference sequence). There are 12 residues in the CDR3. V was clipped by 4 bases and J by 6 bases, with 7 bases between them. For the CDR3, the DNA is TGTGCCAGCAGCTCCCGGGGTCAGCCCCAGCATTTT. Protein: CASSSRGQPQHF.

V and J are TRBV19 and TRBJ2-1; D possibly corresponds to TRBD1 (6 bases). This CDR3 has 14 residues. Germline CDR1 is LNHDA and CDR2 is SQIVND (reference sequence). Deletions cut 5 bases from V and 2 bases from J, with 10 bases between. CDR3 nucleotides: TGTGCCAGTAGTGCTGCAGGGGCCTACAATGAGCAGTTCTTC. It codes for CASSAAGAYNEQFF.

The chain couples TRBV9 to TRBJ1-2; 9 nucleotides align to TRBD1. The CDR3 totals 12 residues. With V trimmed by 5 bases and J by 14 bases, 10 bases remained unmatched. CDR1 SGDLS and CDR2 YYNGEE come from the germline V gene. CDR3 loop: CASSADRGVKTF. CDR3 sequence (DNA): TGTGCCAGCAGTGCCGACAGGGGGGTGAAAACCTTC.